These T cell receptor beta chains were read from a single sample in a study of control samples from healthy donors and cancer patients. The data were produced by immunoSEQ multiplex PCR, yet TCRdb's version contains in-frame clones alone and is incomplete. Here the sample spans about 180,000 clones, 90% to 95% being singletons. Sample: blood. The receptors were gathered from a man aged 30 to 39 in good health. The CDR3 runs from the conserved cysteine through the conserved F or W. D genes are given only for firm matches. Clone size is not always given. Where it is, it says once, few, many or a class for expanded clones.

V: TRBV10-2
J: TRBJ2-1
size: .
D: TRBD2
CDR3: CASSETSGRGNEQFF
DNA: TGCGCCAGCAGTGAGACGAGCGGGAGGGGCAATGAGCAGTTCTTC

V: TRBV6-6
J: TRBJ1-4
size: .
D: .
CDR3: CASSPTTNEKLFF
DNA: TGTGCCAGCAGTCCCACAACTAATGAAAAACTGTTTTTT

V: TRBV12-3/TRBV12-4
J: TRBJ1-2
size: .
D: TRBD1
CDR3: CASSHTGVDGYTF
DNA: TGTGCCAGCAGCCATACAGGGGTTGATGGCTACACCTTC

V: TRBV7-9
J: TRBJ2-7
size: .
D: .
CDR3: CASSFTSPSPYSYEQYF
DNA: TGTGCCAGCAGCTTTACATCTCCGAGCCCGTACTCCTACGAGCAGTACTTC

V: TRBV28
J: TRBJ2-7
size: .
D: TRBD2
CDR3: CASSSRGPTSGRERDF
DNA: TGTGCCAGCAGTTCTAGGGGGCCCACTAGCGGGAGGGAACGAGACTTC

V: TRBV30
J: TRBJ1-1
size: .
D: TRBD1
CDR3: CAWSGDRGNTEAFF
DNA: TGTGCCTGGAGTGGGGACAGAGGAAACACTGAAGCTTTCTTT

V: TRBV19
J: TRBJ2-5
size: .
D: .
CDR3: CASSSARWEAQETQYF
DNA: TGTGCCAGTAGTAGTGCTCGTTGGGAGGCCCAAGAGACCCAGTACTTC

V: TRBV6-1
J: TRBJ1-6
size: .
D: TRBD1
CDR3: CASSEVTGVALHF
DNA: TGTGCCAGCAGTGAAGTGACAGGGGTCGCCCTCCACTTT

V: TRBV12-3/TRBV12-4
J: TRBJ2-2
size: .
D: .
CDR3: CASRWTHGELFF
DNA: TGTGCCAGCAGATGGACCCACGGGGAGCTGTTTTTT

V: TRBV11-2
J: TRBJ2-1
size: .
D: TRBD2
CDR3: CASSFLLAAYNEQFF
DNA: TGTGCCAGCAGCTTTCTTCTAGCGGCCTACAATGAGCAGTTCTTC

V: TRBV6-5
J: TRBJ1-6
size: .
D: TRBD1
CDR3: CASIPWTGGNSPLHF
DNA: TGTGCCAGCATCCCCTGGACAGGGGGTAATTCACCCCTCCACTTT

V: TRBV6-6
J: TRBJ2-7
size: .
D: TRBD2
CDR3: CASTGTSGAYEQYF
DNA: TGTGCCAGCACTGGGACTAGCGGAGCCTACGAGCAGTACTTC

V: TRBV18
J: TRBJ2-7
size: .
D: TRBD2
CDR3: CASSPSSGQRYEQYF
DNA: TGTGCCAGCTCACCCTCTAGCGGGCAGAGGTACGAGCAGTACTTC

V: TRBV19
J: TRBJ2-7
size: few
D: .
CDR3: CARDGYEQYF
DNA: TGTGCCAGGGACGGCTACGAGCAGTACTTC

V: TRBV5-1
J: TRBJ1-5
size: .
D: .
CDR3: CASSPGGSQPQHF
DNA: TGCGCCAGCAGCCCGGGGGGAAGCCAGCCCCAGCATTTT

V: TRBV5-6
J: TRBJ2-3
size: .
D: .
CDR3: CASSPNRVSSTDTQYF
DNA: TGTGCCAGCAGCCCAAACAGGGTTTCTAGCACAGATACGCAGTATTTT

V: TRBV28
J: TRBJ1-2
size: few
D: .
CDR3: CATPKQRGYGYTF
DNA: TGTGCCACCCCGAAACAGAGGGGTTATGGCTACACCTTC

V: TRBV4-1
J: TRBJ1-5
size: few
D: TRBD1
CDR3: CASSQRQGNQPQHF
DNA: TGCGCCAGCAGCCAGAGACAGGGGAATCAGCCCCAGCATTTT

V: TRBV3-1/TRBV3-2
J: TRBJ2-7
size: .
D: .
CDR3: CASSPGGTGSGQEQYF
DNA: TGTGCCAGCAGCCCGGGGGGGACAGGGTCCGGTCAAGAGCAGTACTTC

V: TRBV19
J: TRBJ1-5
size: once
D: .
CDR3: CASSIIGGLHQPQHF
DNA: TGTGCCAGTAGTATAATAGGGGGGCTGCATCAGCCCCAGCATTTT

V: TRBV15
J: TRBJ2-1
size: .
D: .
CDR3: CATGWAYNEQFF
DNA: TGTGCCACCGGGTGGGCCTACAATGAGCAGTTCTTC

V: TRBV19
J: TRBJ2-1
size: once
D: TRBD1
CDR3: CASSILLQGASYNEQFF
DNA: TGTGCCAGTAGTATCCTCCTCCAGGGGGCCTCCTACAATGAGCAGTTCTTC

V: TRBV10-3
J: TRBJ2-5
size: .
D: .
CDR3: CAISEPGETQYF
DNA: TGTGCCATCAGTGAGCCGGGGGAGACCCAGTACTTC

V: TRBV6-2/TRBV6-3
J: TRBJ1-2
size: .
D: TRBD1
CDR3: CASRYKDRVNYGYTF
DNA: TGTGCCAGCAGATACAAGGACAGGGTGAACTATGGCTACACCTTC

V: TRBV2
J: TRBJ2-6
size: once
D: .
CDR3: CATASGIQSGANVLTF
DNA: TGTGCCACTGCGAGTGGGATTCAATCTGGGGCCAACGTCCTGACTTTC

V: TRBV18
J: TRBJ2-3
size: .
D: TRBD1
CDR3: CASSPRQGGTDTQYF
DNA: TGTGCCAGCTCACCACGACAGGGCGGCACAGATACGCAGTATTTT

V: TRBV7-8
J: TRBJ2-7
size: .
D: TRBD2
CDR3: CASSRLAVSSYEQYF
DNA: TGTGCCAGCAGCCGACTAGCGGTAAGCTCCTACGAGCAGTACTTC

V: TRBV6-2/TRBV6-3
J: TRBJ2-5
size: .
D: .
CDR3: CASRPLGLPETQYF
DNA: TGTGCCAGCAGACCTCTCGGGCTCCCAGAGACCCAGTACTTC

V: TRBV9
J: TRBJ1-2
size: .
D: .
CDR3: CASSVGEGWYGYTF
DNA: TGTGCCAGCAGCGTAGGCGAAGGGTGGTATGGCTACACCTTC

V: TRBV28
J: TRBJ1-5
size: few
D: .
CDR3: CASSPLAGGSGQPQHF
DNA: TGTGCCAGCAGTCCCCTGGCGGGGGGCTCGGGGCAGCCCCAGCATTTT

V: TRBV4-1
J: TRBJ2-7
size: .
D: TRBD2
CDR3: CASRQAAGGRYEQYF
DNA: TGCGCCAGCAGGCAAGCCGCGGGGGGCCGGTACGAGCAGTACTTC

V: TRBV4-1
J: TRBJ1-2
size: .
D: .
CDR3: CASSQAGTGAYGYTF
DNA: TGCGCCAGCAGCCAAGCAGGGACCGGCGCCTATGGCTACACCTTC

V: TRBV27
J: TRBJ2-2
size: few
D: .
CDR3: CASSLNKGVRELFF
DNA: TGTGCCAGCAGTTTAAATAAGGGGGTGAGGGAGCTGTTTTTT

V: TRBV11-2
J: TRBJ2-7
size: .
D: TRBD1
CDR3: CASDPGRGFTYEQYF
DNA: TGTGCCAGCGACCCGGGCAGGGGGTTCACCTACGAGCAGTACTTC

V: TRBV6-5
J: TRBJ2-3
size: .
D: TRBD2
CDR3: CASRKLAGGPDTQYF
DNA: TGTGCCAGCAGAAAACTAGCGGGGGGACCAGATACGCAGTATTTT

V: TRBV5-1
J: TRBJ2-3
size: once
D: .
CDR3: CASSLERGTTDTQYF
DNA: TGCGCCAGCAGCCTGGAGAGGGGTACGACGGATACGCAGTATTTT

V: TRBV6-1
J: TRBJ2-7
size: .
D: TRBD1
CDR3: CASSERVGQGRYEQYF
DNA: TGTGCCAGCAGTGAACGAGTGGGACAGGGGAGATACGAGCAGTACTTC

V: TRBV18
J: TRBJ1-5
size: .
D: .
CDR3: CASSPPGPRGSQPQHF
DNA: TGTGCCAGCTCACCACCCGGCCCAAGGGGTAGTCAGCCCCAGCATTTT